This T cell receptor (beta chain) originates from a study of blood T cell repertoires in COVID-19. Looking at the study overall: The United States, Italy and Spain supplied acute and convalescent COVID-19 samples. Nucleic acid was either cDNA or gDNA, and it came from T cells, B-cell-depleted T cells, or PBMCs.

How the authors handled the data: Estimation of nucleated cell counts was performed using reference gene primer amplification. Profiled with immunoSEQ multiplex PCR; TCRdb holds only in-frame clones, not every one. V, J and clone size derive from that table, while D and trimming were established from the DNA sequence. The table has a few hundred thousand clones, approximately 87% seen once. This TCR came from a woman between 45 and 60 years old with acute or convalescent COVID-19. The sample was peripheral blood.

The CDR3 coding sequence is TGTGCCAGCAGCTTAGAATTGGGACTAGCGGGGGCCTCCGGGGAGCTGTTTTTT. Translating gives CASSLELGLAGASGELFF. The V and J genes are TRBV11-2 and TRBJ2-2; 14 bases align to TRBD2. The CDR3 consists of 18 residues. Germline assignment: CDR1 SGHAT and CDR2 FQNNGV. V dropped 0 bases and J dropped 6; count of bases not matched to a gene: 6.